These 3 T cell receptor beta chains were all obtained from the same sample, sequenced in a study of blood T cell repertoires in COVID-19. The method was immunoSEQ multiplex PCR; TCRdb's version includes in-frame clones alone and lacks a portion of them. The sample shows 200,000 to 250,000 clones, approximately 85% of them seen only once. What was sequenced was peripheral blood. These receptor sequences come from a man aged 45 to 65 who had recovered from COVID-19.

The chain uses TRBV12-5 and TRBJ2-5, with 10 bases matching TRBD1. Looked up from germline, CDR1 is LGHNT and CDR2 is FRNRAP. This CDR3 has 15 residues. V was pared by 6 bases and J by 5 bases, with 9 bases of the junction left unmatched. CDR3 sequence (DNA): TGTGCTAGTGGCCCGGGACAGGGGATAGGGGAGACCCAGTACTTC. It translates to CASGPGQGIGETQYF.

The chain employs TRBV15 and TRBJ2-3, with D perhaps matching TRBD1 (5 bases). V dropped 2 bases and J dropped 2 bases, with 14 bases sitting between them. CDR3 size: 16 residues. Per germline, CDR1 LNHNV and CDR2 YYDKDF (reference sequence). This chain's CDR3 is CATSRTKQDLTDTQYF. The CDR3 DNA is TGTGCCACCAGCAGAACCAAACAGGACCTCACAGATACGCAGTATTTT.

This clone was found once. The chain combines TRBV29-1 with TRBJ2-7, with 13 bases matching TRBD2. Per germline, CDR1 SQVTM and CDR2 ANQGSEA. With 0 bases clipped from V and 3 bases from J, the junction kept 17 bases outside the gene matches. The CDR3 is 20 amino acids. The CDR3 region has the DNA TGCAGCGTTGAAGAGCGGGGACGTTTCCCGACTAGCGGGAGGTACTACGAGCAGTACTTC. Translating gives CSVEERGRFPTSGRYYEQYF.